The clone carrying this T cell receptor (beta chain) was counted a few times. The entry originates in a study of response to subunit inactivated influenza vaccine. Each CDR3 protein is one row after TCRdb ran MiXCR on the RT-PCR reads. The sample records about 780,000 distinct CDR3 sequences, around 18% being singletons. CDR1 and CDR2 (germline): LNHDA, SQIVND (reference sequence). This CDR3 contains 13 residues. With 0 bases removed from V and 5 bases from J, the gap between germline ends came to 5 bases. The J gene is TRBJ1-5, the V gene TRBV19; D unresolved. This receptor was obtained from a middle-aged man who received an inactivated influenza vaccine. Source: PBMCs from blood, taken 5 days after vaccination. The CDR3 nucleotides read TGTGCCAGTAGTATAGATCAGGATCAGCCCCAGCATTTT. This codes for CASSIDQDQPQHF.